The 2 T cell receptor beta chains given below trace back to one sample, sequenced in a study of blood T cell repertoires in COVID-19. The assay was immunoSEQ multiplex PCR, and TCRdb's table has in-frame clones only and misses some. Of about 180,000 clones in the sample, approximately 80% are singletons; the top ten hold around 6.7%. The sample was peripheral blood. Receptors were obtained from a middle-aged woman with COVID-19, enrolled during active disease.

The chain employs TRBV6-5 and TRBJ2-7, with D unresolved. CDR1 is MNHEY and CDR2 is SVGAGI in the germline V gene. Trimming removed 6 bases from V and 2 bases from J, with 14 bases in between. The CDR3 spans 14 residues. CDR3 sequence: CASRPTKPPYEQYF. The CDR3, as DNA: TGTGCCAGCAGACCAACAAAACCCCCCTACGAGCAGTACTTC.

This chain joins TRBV4-1 and TRBJ2-5; TRBD1 matches at 10 bases. This CDR3 spans 18 amino acids. The germline V gene encodes CDR1 MGHRA and CDR2 YSYEKL. Losses at the gene ends were 1 base for V and 5 bases for J; bases not matched to a gene: 13. CDR3 in amino acids: CASSQVTGTGVFGETQYF. CDR3 nucleotide sequence: TGCGCCAGCAGCCAAGTTACCGGGACAGGGGTTTTTGGGGAGACCCAGTACTTC.